This T cell receptor beta chain stems from a study of blood T cell repertoires in COVID-19. Study at large: Samples representing acute and convalescent COVID-19 were sourced from the United States, Italy and Spain. The cDNA or gDNA used as material had been derived from T cells, B-cell-depleted T cells, or PBMCs.

The authors' processing: The assay estimated nucleated cells by amplifying reference gene primers. Libraries were prepared by immunoSEQ multiplex PCR; TCRdb keeps only in-frame clonotypes and omits some of them. Clone size and V and J calls were adopted from that table, with D and trimming inferred from the DNA. The sample records about 120,000 clones, 80% to 90% being singletons. Sequencing input: peripheral blood. The origin of this receptor is a woman aged 50 to 60 with acute or convalescent COVID-19.

The CDR3 DNA reads TGTGCCAGCAGCGATGGGGGGCAGCGGGATCCCAACACTGAAGCTTTCTTT. It yields the protein CASSDGGQRDPNTEAFF. This chain links TRBV11-3 with TRBJ1-1; TRBD1 might be the D (6 bases). V was trimmed by 5 bases and J by 2 bases, leaving 21 bases between them. The CDR3 runs to 17 residues. Germline CDR1 and CDR2: SGHNT and YENEEA.